Shown below are 8 T cell receptor beta chains from a single sample sequenced in a study of CXCR3-negative and CXCR3-positive naive CD8 T cells. The TRB cDNA libraries were prepared by 5' RACE with UMI labels. TCRdb reprocessed the 5' RACE reads, keeping one entry per CDR3 protein, no DNA. The data show around 84,000 distinct CDR3 sequences, and the top ten clones hold roughly 0.8%. Findings of the study overall: For CXCR3-positive naive cells, TRB CDR3s were more hydrophobic than those of CXCR3-negative naive cells.

No cognate antigen is known for these TCRs. Sequenced: naive CXCR3+ CD8+ T cells from blood. The subset: CD45RO-CCR7+CD27+CD95- naive CD8+ T cells expressing CXCR3 (TNR3+). The receptors were sampled from a human donor in good health. Some clones in this sample may be carry-over from other donors' samples.

The rearrangement joins TRBV27 to TRBJ2-5; TCRdb designates TRBD1, a call that cannot be tested without DNA. Germline V lookup: CDR1 MNHEY, CDR2 SMNVEV (reference sequence). CDR3 size: 15 residues. The CDR3 protein is CASSSDRGHQETQYF.

The rearrangement links TRBV4-1 to TRBJ2-3; TCRdb lists TRBD1, though no DNA is available to test this call. The CDR3 has 17 residues. The germline CDR1 and CDR2 sequences are MGHRA and YSYEKL. CDR3 residues: CASSQDPRGSITDTQYF.

The CDR3 is CASSLDPGDYEQYF. This rearrangement joins TRBV11-2 to TRBJ2-7; with no DNA, the TCRdb D assignment of TRBD1 cannot be verified. From germline, CDR1 is SGHAT and CDR2 FQNNGV. The CDR3 is 14 residues long.

The gene calls are TRBV10-3 and TRBJ2-7; TCRdb reports TRBD1, a call that lacks DNA to check it against. CDR3 length: 14 amino acids. The germline gives CDR1 ENHRY, CDR2 SYGVKD. CDR3 amino acids: CAISESGTTYEQYF.

V gene TRBV28 combines with J gene TRBJ1-6. The CDR3 totals 12 residues. Germline V CDR1 and CDR2: MDHEN, SYDVKM. The CDR3 reads CGSCVGSSPLHF.

V usage is TRBV14 and J usage is TRBJ1-6. Per the germline V gene, CDR1 is SGHDN and CDR2 is FVKESK. There are 16 residues in the CDR3. CDR3 amino acids: CASSHDRTLYNSPLHF. The full variable domain, with the rest looked up from reference TRBV14 and TRBJ1-6, is EAGVTQFPSHSVIEKGQTVTLRCDPISGHDNLYWYRRVMGKEIKFLLHFVKESKQDESGMPNNRFLAERTGGTYSTLKVQPAELEDSGVYFCASSHDRTLYNSPLHFGNGTRLTVT.

J is TRBJ1-1 and V is TRBV4-1. CDR3 size: 15 residues. Germline assignment: CDR1 MGHRA and CDR2 YSYEKL. CDR3 protein: CASSQDRTGLTEAFF.

This rearrangement joins TRBV27 to TRBJ1-6; the D gene TCRdb calls, TRBD1, cannot be checked with no DNA. The CDR3 covers 16 residues. Germline CDR1 is MNHEY and CDR2 is SMNVEV (reference sequence). The CDR3 spells CASSLSGTRYNSPLHF.